One and the same sample provided the 26 T cell receptor beta chains below, sequenced in a study of cytomegalovirus exposure and HLA in healthy donors. PCR primers comprised 60 Vbeta and 13 Jbeta primers. Assay used: immunoSEQ multiplex PCR; TCRdb lists only in-frame clones, some missing. The table records 100,000 to 150,000 clones, roughly 80% of them present only once. Sequences were obtained from PBMCs. These receptors were collected from a man aged 25-40 years in good health and CMV-seronegative.

The chain is built from TRBV28 and TRBJ1-3; no reliable D call. CDR1 MDHEN and CDR2 SYDVKM come from the germline V gene. This CDR3 has 16 amino acids. The V end was cut by 6 bases, the J end by 0 bases, with 15 bases between. The CDR3 DNA is TGTGCCAGCAGCCAGGTACCCGGGAGCTCTGGAAACACCATATATTTT. Protein sequence: CASSQVPGSSGNTIYF.

A single count supports this clone. The V call is TRBV18, the J call TRBJ2-5, with D possibly being TRBD2 (6 bases). TRBJ2-7 matches the DNA end more closely, so the J call is doubtful. The CDR3 is 13 amino acids. CDR1 is KGHSH and CDR2 is LQKENI in the germline V gene. CDR3 sequence (DNA): TGTGCCAGCTCACCAGCGGGACTCTACGAGCAGTACTTC. Protein sequence: CASSPAGLYEQYF.

This sequence joins TRBV9 and TRBJ1-1; 7 bases agree with TRBD1. The CDR3 length is 13 residues. The germline CDR1 and CDR2 sequences are SGDLS and YYNGEE. J was trimmed by 7 bases and V by 0 bases; bases with no gene match: 3. Written as DNA, the CDR3 is TGTGCCAGCAGCGTAGAGGGGGACAGTGAAGCTTTCTTT. Translated: CASSVEGDSEAFF.

The V gene is TRBV29-1, the J gene TRBJ1-2; 8 bases agree with TRBD1. Losses at the gene ends were 6 bases for V and 8 bases for J; bases not matched to a gene: 8. The CDR3 sequence is 12 residues long. In germline, CDR1 is SQVTM, CDR2 ANQGSEA. CDR3 in amino acids: CSVPQGAWGYTF. CDR3 in DNA: TGCAGCGTGCCCCAGGGGGCATGGGGCTACACCTTC.

V and J are TRBV30 and TRBJ2-5, with TRBD2 matching 11 bases. In germline, CDR1 is GTSNPN, CDR2 SVGIG (reference sequence). The CDR3 contains 22 residues. V shed 1 base and J 5 bases; nucleotides not matched to a gene: 27. Written as DNA, the CDR3 is TGTGCCTGGAGTGAGACCGCCTGGACAGGGAAGTCTAGCGGGAGGATTCTGGAGACCCAGTACTTC. Encoded protein: CAWSETAWTGKSSGRILETQYF.

The V gene is TRBV2, the J gene TRBJ2-5; possible D gene TRBD2, 6 bases. The CDR3 has 13 amino acids. Germline V gene sequence: CDR1 SNHLY, CDR2 FYNNEI. V lost 10 bases, J lost 2 bases, and 14 bases lay in between. CDR3 sequence (DNA): TGTGCCACAACTGGGGACTCTCAAGAGACCCAGTACTTC. Amino acid sequence: CATTGDSQETQYF.

The gene calls are TRBV4-3 and TRBJ1-2, with a weak D call TRBD1 (5 bases). Trimming took off 0 bases at V and 4 bases at J, with 18 bases between the two ends. Germline CDR1 LGHNA, CDR2 YSLEER. The CDR3 length is 17 residues. The CDR3: CASSQDRATATSYGYTF. The DNA of the CDR3 is TGCGCCAGCAGCCAAGATCGTGCGACAGCGACTAGCTATGGCTACACCTTC.

As regards this clone: A read error may account for a junction end that differs from germline. The chain has TRBV19 and TRBJ1-3, with TRBD1 matching 7 bases. Germline V gene lookup returns CDR1 LNHDA and CDR2 SQIVND (reference sequence). This CDR3 comprises 15 residues. The CDR3 DNA sequence: TGTGCCAGTAGTGTAGACAGGGAGGCTGGAAACACCATATATTTT. It is translated as CASSVDREAGNTIYF. Based on the CDR3 plus reference TRBV19 and TRBJ1-3, the full variable domain is DGGITQSPKYLFRKEGQNVTLSCEQNLNHDAMYWYRQDPGQGLRLIYYSQIVNDFQKGDIAEGYSVSREKKESFPLTVTSAQKNPTAFYLCASSVDREAGNTIYFGEGSWLTVV.

The chain combines TRBV28 with TRBJ2-6; a possible D gene is TRBD2 (6 bases). V was trimmed by 2 bases and J by 2 bases, leaving 13 bases between them. CDR1 is MDHEN, CDR2 SYDVKM, per germline. The CDR3 runs to 17 residues. Written as DNA, the CDR3 is TGTGCCAGCAGTTTACCTCCGGGAGAAGCTGGGGCCAACGTCCTGACTTTC. Protein: CASSLPPGEAGANVLTF. The full variable domain, rest sourced from reference TRBV28 and TRBJ2-6, is DVKVTQSSRYLVKRTGEKVFLECVQDMDHENMFWYRQDPGLGLRLIYFSYDVKMKEKGDIPEGYSVSREKKERFSLILESASTNQTSMYLCASSLPPGEAGANVLTFGAGSRLTVL.

The J gene is TRBJ1-4, the V gene TRBV28; tentative D call: TRBD1 (6 bases). Germline lookup yields CDR1 MDHEN and CDR2 SYDVKM. Between the trimmed V and J ends, which lost 3 bases and 8 bases, there was a span of 13 bases. The CDR3 covers 14 residues. As DNA, the CDR3 is TGTGCCAGCAGTTTGCCAGGGGTAAGAGAAAAACTGTTTTTT. This encodes CASSLPGVREKLFF.

The rearrangement links TRBV7-9 to TRBJ2-1; tentative D call: TRBD2 (5 bases). V lost 8 bases to trimming and J lost 3 bases, with 17 bases between them. Per germline, CDR1 SEHNR and CDR2 FQNEAQ (reference sequence). This CDR3 is 15 amino acids long. The CDR3 region is CASSLGRPIYNEQFF. The CDR3 DNA reads as TGTGCCAGCTCTTTGGGGAGACCTATCTACAATGAGCAGTTCTTC.

The chain uses TRBV27 and TRBJ2-1; TRBD2 agrees at 8 bases. CDR1 MNHEY and CDR2 SMNVEV come from the germline V gene (reference sequence). J gave up 1 base and V 6 bases, and 11 bases lay outside the gene matches. This CDR3 has 17 residues. The CDR3 is CASSRALERESYNEQFF. The CDR3, as DNA: TGTGCCAGCAGCCGCGCCCTGGAGCGGGAGTCCTACAATGAGCAGTTCTTC.

The chain uses TRBV6-4 and TRBJ2-1; TRBD2 might be the D (6 bases). The CDR3 spans 14 residues. Germline V gene data show CDR1 as MRHNA and CDR2 as SNTAGT. Trimming took off 3 bases at V and 4 bases at J, with 10 bases between the two ends. In DNA form, the CDR3 reads TGTGCCAGCAGTGAGTCGGGAGAGTACAATGAGCAGTTCTTC. It specifies CASSESGEYNEQFF.

The gene calls are TRBV20-1 and TRBJ2-7; D ambiguous. V lost 5 bases and J lost 5, with 10 bases in between. The CDR3 is 11 amino acids. Germline V gene lookup returns CDR1 DFQATT and CDR2 SNEGSKA (reference sequence). CDR3 in DNA: TGCAGTGCTTCGACATTCCACGAGCAGTACTTC. It codes for CSASTFHEQYF.

CDR3 in amino acids: CASSWMRQETQYF. DNA of the CDR3: TGTGCCAGCAGTTGGATGCGGCAAGAGACCCAGTACTTC. The chain is built from TRBV27 and TRBJ2-5; D unresolved. CDR3 length equals 13 residues. Per the germline V gene, CDR1 is MNHEY and CDR2 is SMNVEV (reference sequence). V lost 4 bases, J lost 2 bases, and 8 bases lay in between.

This clone was counted a single time. The chain links TRBV5-1 to TRBJ1-4; TRBD1 might be the D (6 bases). Germline-derived CDR1 and CDR2 are SGHRS and YFSETQ. V was trimmed by 1 base and J by 2 bases, leaving 12 bases between them. This CDR3 is 16 amino acids long. In nucleotides, the CDR3 is TGCGCCAGCAGCTTGCAGGGGCGAATCACTAATGAAAAACTGTTTTTT. Protein sequence: CASSLQGRITNEKLFF.

The chain has TRBV4-2 and TRBJ2-4, with TRBD2 matching 9 bases. Germline V gives CDR1 LGHNA, CDR2 YNFKEQ. The ends lost 3 bases at V and 0 bases at J; junction bases unmatched: 6. The CDR3 has 17 residues. CDR3 sequence reads: CASSQTTSGQAKNIQYF. The CDR3 bases are TGTGCCAGCAGCCAGACGACTAGCGGACAAGCCAAAAACATTCAGTACTTC.

The V gene is TRBV29-1, the J gene TRBJ2-3, with 9 bases lining up with TRBD1. Trimming at V came to 7 bases and at J to 1 base, leaving 9 bases not matched to a gene. Germline V gives CDR1 SQVTM, CDR2 ANQGSEA. This CDR3 is 15 amino acids long. CDR3 nucleotide sequence: TGCAGCGCCCGTTTTGGGGACAGGGGCACAGATACGCAGTATTTT. Translation gives CSARFGDRGTDTQYF.

A single count supports this clone. This rearrangement joins TRBV7-6 to TRBJ2-1; perhaps TRBD2 as D (6 bases). The V and J ends lost 7 bases and 7 bases respectively, with 20 bases between them. The germline V gene has CDR1 SGHVS and CDR2 FNYEAQ. The CDR3 totals 15 residues. CDR3 protein: CASTDSGTGRNEQFF. In DNA form, the CDR3 reads TGTGCCAGCACCGATTCCGGGACTGGCAGAAATGAGCAGTTCTTC. Using reference TRBV7-6 and TRBJ2-1 for the parts outside the CDR3, the full variable domain is GAGVSQSPRYKVTKRGQDVALRCDPISGHVSLYWYRQALGQGPEFLTYFNYEAQQDKSGLPNDRFSAERPEGSISTLTIQRTEQRDSAMYRCASTDSGTGRNEQFFGPGTRLTVL.

This sequence joins TRBV7-6 and TRBJ1-2; D is undetermined. The V and J ends lost 2 bases and 1 base respectively, with 11 bases between them. The CDR3 runs to 15 residues. Germline loops: CDR1 SGHVS, CDR2 FNYEAQ. The CDR3 nucleotides read TGTGCCAGCAGCTTATCGGGCGGGAGTAACTATGGCTACACCTTC. Its translation: CASSLSGGSNYGYTF.

J is TRBJ1-1 and V is TRBV10-3, with 7 bases identical to TRBD1. Germline V gives CDR1 ENHRY, CDR2 SYGVKD. This CDR3 is 15 amino acids long. V lost 4 bases to trimming and J lost 3 bases; unmatched junction nucleotides: 8. CDR3 amino acids: CAISVRPDRDTEAFF. CDR3 bases: TGTGCCATCAGTGTTCGGCCTGACAGGGACACTGAAGCTTTCTTT.

The V call is TRBV9, the J call TRBJ2-5; possibly TRBD1 for D (5 bases). Per germline, CDR1 SGDLS and CDR2 YYNGEE. The CDR3 extends over 14 amino acids. V was pared by 4 bases and J by 5 bases, with 15 bases between. The DNA of the CDR3 is TGTGCCAGCAGCCCAGCAGGGTTCCGGGAGACCCAGTACTTC. It is translated as CASSPAGFRETQYF. Filled out from reference TRBV9 and TRBJ2-5, the complete variable domain reads DSGVTQTPKHLITATGQRVTLRCSPRSGDLSVYWYQQSLDQGLQFLIQYYNGEERAKGNILERFSAQQFPDLHSELNLSSLELGDSALYFCASSPAGFRETQYFGPGTRLLVL.

This chain links TRBV27 with TRBJ2-7; 7 nucleotides agree with TRBD2. This CDR3 has 13 amino acids. The trim removed 6 bases at V and 2 bases at J, leaving 4 bases unmatched. Germline V gene sequence: CDR1 MNHEY, CDR2 SMNVEV (reference sequence). The chain's CDR3 is CASRGLLTYEQYF. The CDR3 bases are TGTGCCAGCAGGGGACTATTAACCTACGAGCAGTACTTC.

The chain carries TRBV5-1 and TRBJ1-1; no clear D gene. Deletions cut 0 bases from V and 0 bases from J, with 9 bases between. The CDR3 runs 15 residues. Germline V gives CDR1 SGHRS, CDR2 YFSETQ. CDR3 coding DNA: TGCGCCAGCAGCTTGGCCGGGTCGATGAACACTGAAGCTTTCTTT. Its translation: CASSLAGSMNTEAFF.

The CDR3 DNA follows: TGTGCCAGCAGATCTCCGGGACTGCCCTGGGTAAGGCAGTATTTT. Amino acid sequence: CASRSPGLPWVRQYF. The rearrangement links TRBV6-5 to TRBJ2-3, with a weak D call TRBD2 (6 bases). The CDR3 totals 15 residues. The V end was cut by 6 bases, the J end by 11 bases, with 24 bases between. Germline-derived CDR1 and CDR2 are MNHEY and SVGAGI.

The rearrangement links TRBV5-5 to TRBJ2-7, with 8 bases lining up with TRBD1. This CDR3 comprises 12 residues. CDR1 and CDR2 from the germline V gene are SGHKS and YYEKEE (reference sequence). The J segment lost 6 bases and the V segment lost 3 bases, leaving 2 bases of the junction unmatched. The CDR3 is CASSWTGSEQYF. DNA of the CDR3: TGTGCCAGCAGCTGGACAGGGAGCGAGCAGTACTTC.